This T cell receptor beta chain originates from a study of primary melanoma T cells and metastatic recurrence. Only in-frame clones appear in the TCRdb table, and some are missing; sequencing was by immunoSEQ multiplex PCR. Here the sample spans about 560 clones, around 60% being singletons. Study results and caveats: Primary melanomas may harbor an effective T-cell antitumor response, authors suggested. Reportedly, T-cell fraction predicted progression-free survival beyond thickness, ulceration, mitoses, age. Progression-free survival prediction reportedly improved most when T-cell fraction, rather than another histopathological variable, joined tumor thickness.

Trimming took off 2 bases at V and 7 bases at J, with 8 bases between the two ends. CDR3 length equals 13 residues. Germline loops: CDR1 MDHEN, CDR2 SYDVKM. With respect to this clone: The antigen is unknown.

The rearrangement joins TRBV28 to TRBJ1-4, with D possibly TRBD1 on 5 matching bases. The clonotype was recovered from a human donor with melanoma. Sequenced sample: melanoma tumor tissue. The CDR3 DNA follows: TGTGCCAGCAGTTTAGGTGGGGGTGAAAAACTGTTTTTT. Its protein is CASSLGGGEKLFF.